This T cell receptor beta chain came from a study of shared T cell receptors in the human thymus. Repertoires were generated with immunoSEQ multiplex PCR, while TCRdb's copy carries only in-frame clones and drops some. Found here are hundreds of thousands of clones, 80% to 90% of them singletons; the top ten hold approximately 0.0097%. This CDR3 spans 13 amino acids. The germline V and J ends were trimmed by 3 bases and 7 bases, with 12 bases remaining between them. Per germline, CDR1 MGHDK and CDR2 SYGVNS. The data were also submitted as part of a second study, on human thymus T cells.

V gene TRBV25-1 combines with J gene TRBJ1-2; no firm D call. Sequenced sample: thymocytes. This TCR derives from a boy in the first two years of life with a congenital heart defect. The CDR3 spells CASSDPGSGGYTF. The CDR3 DNA sequence: TGTGCCAGCAGTGATCCGGGAAGTGGTGGCTACACCTTC.